This is a list of T cell receptor beta chains from one sample in a study of CD8+ T cells in alopecia areata. The assay was immunoSEQ multiplex PCR, and TCRdb's table has in-frame clones only and misses some. The sample gives about 220,000 clones, approximately 57% of which show up once; around 1.6% is in the top ten. Specimen: CD4+ T cells sorted from blood, collected at week 4, from a patient treated with tofacitinib. Receptors originate from a human donor with alopecia areata. The CDR3 runs from the conserved cysteine through the conserved F or W. D genes are given only for firm matches. Not all rows give a size; the values are once, few, many and, for expanded clones, a class.

TRBJ2-3,TRBV4-3,NA,few,TGCGCCAGCAGCCAAGTCGGTAGGGATACGCAGTATTTT,CASSQVGRDTQYF
TRBJ1-4,TRBV9,TRBD1,NA,TGTGCCAGCAGCGTCCGACAGGGGTTGGGTGAAAAACTGTTTTTT,CASSVRQGLGEKLFF
TRBJ1-2,TRBV2,TRBD1,few,TGTGCCAGCAGCGAAGACAGGGCTTCCACCTTC,CASSEDRASTF
TRBJ1-1,TRBV29-1,NA,NA,TGCAGCGCTGTTAGAAACACTGAAGCTTTCTTT,CSAVRNTEAFF
TRBJ2-7,TRBV5-1,NA,NA,TGCGCCAGCAGCTCTCAGGCCAACTCCTACGAGCAGTACTTC,CASSSQANSYEQYF
TRBJ1-2,TRBV7-2,TRBD1,NA,TGTGCCAGCAGCTCCAGGACAGGGAACTATGGCTACACCTTC,CASSSRTGNYGYTF
TRBJ1-2,TRBV30,NA,NA,TGTGCCTGGAGTCCCCACTATGGCTACACCTTC,CAWSPHYGYTF
TRBJ1-2,TRBV29-1,NA,NA,TGCAGCGTTGATCGGGGGCCCTATGGCTACACCTTC,CSVDRGPYGYTF
TRBJ1-1,TRBV6-1,TRBD1,few,TGTGCCAGCAGTGAATTGACAGGGGTATCGACTGAAGCTTTCTTT,CASSELTGVSTEAFF
TRBJ1-2,TRBV14,TRBD1,few,TGTGCCAGCAGCCGGGACAGGAGAGCTAACTATGGCTACACCTTC,CASSRDRRANYGYTF
TRBJ1-2,TRBV4-2,TRBD1,NA,TGTGCCAGCAGTCAGGCGGACAGGGGGCATGGCTACACCTTC,CASSQADRGHGYTF
TRBJ1-2,TRBV23-1,TRBD1,NA,TGCGCCAGCAGTCGGGCAGGGGGGTATGGCTACACCTTC,CASSRAGGYGYTF
TRBJ2-3,TRBV7-9,NA,few,TGTGCCAGCGAGCCGGTGACTAGCACAGATACGCAGTATTTT,CASEPVTSTDTQYF
TRBJ1-5,TRBV19,NA,NA,TGTGCCAGCAGACAACAGGGAACATCAAATCAGCCCCAGCATTTT,CASRQQGTSNQPQHF
TRBJ1-2,TRBV9,NA,few,TGTGCCAGCAACCTCGGACAGCCAACTAACTATGGCTACACCTTC,CASNLGQPTNYGYTF
TRBJ1-4,TRBV29-1,NA,few,TGCAGCGTTGATGGGTTAGGGGAGGAAAAACTGTTTTTT,CSVDGLGEEKLFF
TRBJ1-2,TRBV9,NA,NA,TGTGCCAGCAGCGTAGCCGGGGGAATGTCGAACTATGGCTACACCTTC,CASSVAGGMSNYGYTF
TRBJ2-1,TRBV6-1,NA,many,TGTGCCAGCAGTGACGTGTGGACGGGTCAACAATCCAATGAGCAGTTCTTC,CASSDVWTGQQSNEQFF
TRBJ1-2,TRBV11-2,TRBD1,NA,TGTGCCAGCAGCCAGCGACAGGGGAACTATGGCTACACCTTC,CASSQRQGNYGYTF
TRBJ2-1,TRBV11-3,NA,NA,TGTGCCAGCAGCTTAGGATCCAGCTCCTACAATGAGCAGTTCTTC,CASSLGSSSYNEQFF
TRBJ2-3,TRBV30,TRBD2,NA,TGTGCCTGGAAAATAGCGGGGATGATCACAGATACGCAGTATTTT,CAWKIAGMITDTQYF
TRBJ1-1,TRBV11-2,NA,NA,TGTGCCAGCAGCTCCGACACTGAAGCTTTCTTT,CASSSDTEAFF
TRBJ2-7,TRBV7-2,NA,NA,TGTGCCAGCAGCTTACGACAGCTTTACGAGCAGTACTTC,CASSLRQLYEQYF
TRBJ2-6,TRBV7-9,NA,many,TGTGCCAGCAGCCCCCAGGAGGGGTCCCACTCTGGGGCCAACGTCCTGACTTTC,CASSPQEGSHSGANVLTF
TRBJ1-2,TRBV29-1,NA,few,TGCAGCGTTGAAGTATCAGGAGGCTATGGCTACACCTTC,CSVEVSGGYGYTF
TRBJ2-3,TRBV29-1,NA,NA,TGCAGCGTTGATCAGGGCAGAGGAGAAAATACGCAGTATTTT,CSVDQGRGENTQYF
TRBJ2-7,TRBV7-2,TRBD1,NA,TGTGCCAGCAGCATCAGACAGGGAATCTCCTACGAGCAGTACTTC,CASSIRQGISYEQYF
TRBJ2-7,TRBV29-1,NA,few,TGCAGCGCGGGACATTCCACCTACGAGCAGTACTTC,CSAGHSTYEQYF
TRBJ1-3,TRBV9,TRBD1,NA,TGTGCCAGCAGCGTTGGGACAGTTGGAAACACCATATATTTT,CASSVGTVGNTIYF
TRBJ2-1,TRBV9,TRBD1,NA,TGTGCCAGCAGCGTAGTACAGGGGGTTGGCAATGAGCAGTTCTTC,CASSVVQGVGNEQFF
TRBJ2-3,TRBV14,NA,NA,TGTGCCAGCAGCCAAGATATCAGTTACACAGATACGCAGTATTTT,CASSQDISYTDTQYF
TRBJ1-6,TRBV7-2,NA,NA,TGTGCCAGCAGCTTAGGGACAGCGAAAGATTCACCCCTCCACTTT,CASSLGTAKDSPLHF
TRBJ1-6,TRBV12-5,TRBD1,few,TGTGCTAGTGGTTCGGGGACAGGGTCTTACTCACCCCTCCACTTT,CASGSGTGSYSPLHF
TRBJ2-3,TRBV7-9,TRBD2,once,TGTGCCAGCAGCTTAACTAGCGGGGAGACAGATACGCAGTATTTT,CASSLTSGETDTQYF
TRBJ1-1,TRBV29-1,NA,NA,TGCAGCGTTGCCCACAGCCTTGGGGCTTTCTTT,CSVAHSLGAFF
TRBJ1-1,TRBV30,NA,NA,TGTGCCTGGAGTGCGCGGATGAACACTGAAGCTTTCTTT,CAWSARMNTEAFF
TRBJ1-2,TRBV6-5,NA,NA,TGTGCCAGCAGGCGCCAGGGACCTAACTATGGCTACACCTTC,CASRRQGPNYGYTF
TRBJ2-7,TRBV7-2,NA,NA,TGTGCCAGCAGCGGAACAGGCTACGAGCAGTACTTC,CASSGTGYEQYF
TRBJ1-2,TRBV2,TRBD1,few,TGTGCCAGCAGTGTTCAGGGGGCTAACTATGGCTACACCTTC,CASSVQGANYGYTF
TRBJ2-1,TRBV7-8,NA,NA,TGTGCCAGCAGCCCAGGAGGGGGGCCGGGCGTAGGGCAGTTCTTC,CASSPGGGPGVGQFF